These 32 T cell receptor beta chains were sequenced from one sample in a study of T cells in women clearing cervical HPV infection. Repertoires were generated with immunoSEQ multiplex PCR, while TCRdb's copy carries only in-frame clones and drops some. The sample spans 30,000 to 35,000 clones; the ten largest clones claim about 7%. Sequenced input: blood buffy coat. Receptors were obtained from a woman aged 18-70 years with a cervical HPV16 infection that either progressed to CIN3+ or cleared (not recorded which).

About this clone: Germline and junction disagree at one end, which may indicate a read error. The read ends 3 residues before the CDR3 terminus; that terminus is restored from the germline J gene. J is TRBJ1-2 and V is TRBV27; no firm D call. The CDR3 loop spans 14 amino acids. Germline lookup yields CDR1 MNHEY and CDR2 SMNVEV (reference sequence). The CDR3 loop is CASSFRESDYVYTF. The sequenced part of the CDR3 DNA is TGTGCCAGCAGTTTTAGGGAGTCGGACTATGTC.

Concerning this clone itself: Read coverage stops 3 residues before the CDR3 terminus; the germline J gene supplies the remainder. The chain combines TRBV30 with TRBJ2-2; TRBD2 matches 13 bases. The CDR3 has 13 amino acids. Germline loops: CDR1 GTSNPN, CDR2 SVGIG (reference sequence). The sequenced CDR3 bases are TGTGCCTGGAGTGGGACTAGCGGGGGAGTG. The encoded protein is CAWSGTSGGV. The full CDR3 protein reads CAWSGTSGGVLFF.

A word on this clone: The read halts 3 residues ahead of the CDR3 end, with the missing end drawn from the germline J gene. The chain combines TRBV19 with TRBJ2-3, with TRBD2 identical over 7 bases. The CDR3 is 17 amino acids. Germline assignment: CDR1 LNHDA and CDR2 SQIVND (reference sequence). The V and J ends lost 7 bases and 1 base, in that order; junction bases with no gene match: 14. This chain's CDR3 is CASTRGGGTSGTDTQYF. The CDR3 DNA, read in part, is TGTGCCAGTACTAGGGGCGGGGGTACCTCTGGCACAGATACG.

To note about this clone: The read gets to within 3 residues of the CDR3 end, and the germline J gene fills in the rest. The genes are TRBV5-1 and TRBJ1-1; 8 bases match TRBD1. The CDR3 contains 21 residues. From germline, CDR1 is SGHRS and CDR2 YFSETQ. V shed 0 bases, J shed 0 bases, and the junction held 19 bases outside the gene matches. The CDR3 region is CASSLARQGFYQPIVNTEAFF. The CDR3 bases that were read are TGCGCCAGCAGCTTGGCCCGACAGGGGTTTTACCAACCCATCGTGAACACTGAA.

Turning to this clone: The read terminates 3 residues before the CDR3 end, so the remaining end is supplied by the germline J gene. V and J are TRBV19 and TRBJ1-1, with D uncertain. Germline loops: CDR1 LNHDA, CDR2 SQIVND (reference sequence). V shed 3 bases and J shed 0 bases, with 5 bases lying between them. This CDR3 is built from 13 residues. The sequenced part of the CDR3 DNA is TGTGCCAGTAGTATCACTATGAACACTGAA. Protein product: CASSITMNTE. The complete CDR3 protein is CASSITMNTEAFF.

Concerning this clone itself: From the germline J gene comes the end of the CDR3, since the read stops 3 residues before it. J is TRBJ2-5 and V is TRBV12-3 or TRBV12-4, with 7 bases that match TRBD1. V lost 8 bases to trimming and J lost 5 bases; unmatched junction nucleotides: 11. The CDR3 is made up of 14 amino acids. This chain's CDR3 is CASLQGWIGETQYF. The sequenced CDR3 bases are TGTGCCAGCCTACAGGGGTGGATTGGGGAGACC.

To note about this clone: The read gets to within 3 residues of the CDR3 end, and the germline J gene fills in the rest. The chain is built from TRBV19 and TRBJ2-3, with D tentatively TRBD1 (5 bases). The germline V gene has CDR1 LNHDA and CDR2 SQIVND (reference sequence). CDR3 length: 15 residues. The ends were cut back, 3 bases at V and 1 base at J, with 11 bases in the middle. The CDR3 sequence: CASSIGGRGTDTQYF. The CDR3 bases that were read are TGTGCCAGTAGTATCGGTGGCAGGGGCACAGATACG.

Turning to this clone: The sequenced fragment ends 3 residues before the CDR3 boundary, so the rest is inferred from the germline J gene. V is TRBV19 and J is TRBJ2-7, with unresolved D. In germline, CDR1 is LNHDA, CDR2 SQIVND (reference sequence). CDR3 length equals 14 residues. V lost 5 bases and J 0 bases, leaving 11 bases between the germline ends. CDR3 DNA (partial): TGTGCCAGTAGTTTCGGTCCGAGCTCCTACGAG. Translation gives CASSFGPSSYE. The full CDR3 protein reads CASSFGPSSYEQYF.

This clone is classed as medium-sized (0.01 to 0.1%) by frequency. The DNA ends 3 residues before the CDR3 does, and the rest of the CDR3 is filled in from the germline J gene. The chain couples TRBV20-1 to TRBJ1-2, with D possibly TRBD1 on 5 matching bases. V was pared by 5 bases and J by 5 bases, with 15 bases between. The CDR3 length is 13 residues. The V gene's germline CDR1 is DFQATT and CDR2 SNEGSKA (reference sequence). The part of the CDR3 DNA that was read is TGCAGTGCTGACCCGGACACCCATTATGGC. Amino acids: CSADPDTHYG. The CDR3 reads in full as CSADPDTHYGYTF.

To note about this clone: The CDR3 end is not reached by the read, which stops 3 residues before it; the germline J gene fills it in. This chain connects TRBV18 to TRBJ1-1; possibly TRBD1 for D (5 bases). V was shortened by 2 bases and J by 1 base, with 17 bases between the two germline ends. The germline CDR1 and CDR2 sequences are KGHSH and LQKENI. The CDR3 extends over 17 amino acids. CDR3 DNA (partial): TGTGCCAGCTCACCAAAATCGAGGGGCAAGGGGAACACTGAA. It encodes CASSPKSRGKGNTE. The CDR3 as a whole reads CASSPKSRGKGNTEAFF.

As regards this clone: From the germline J gene comes the end of the CDR3, since the read stops 3 residues before it. The chain has TRBV10-3 and TRBJ2-4, with 7 bases aligning to TRBD2. The CDR3 covers 12 residues. Germline V CDR1 and CDR2: ENHRY, SYGVKD. With 6 bases clipped from V and 6 bases from J, the junction kept 2 bases outside the gene matches. The CDR3 is CAISIAGNIQYF. The CDR3 bases that were read are TGTGCCATCAGCATAGCGGGAAACATT.

With regard to this clone: The read ends 3 residues shy of where the CDR3 ends; the end is completed using the germline J gene. V is TRBV5-1 and J is TRBJ2-3; tentatively, D is TRBD1 (6 bases). V was cut by 0 bases and J by 3 bases, with 8 bases left in between. CDR1 is SGHRS, CDR2 YFSETQ, per germline. The CDR3 loop spans 14 amino acids. CDR3 amino acids: CASSLVGATDTQYF. CDR3 DNA, as far as it was read: TGCGCCAGCAGCTTGGTGGGGGCGACAGATACG.

Of note for this clone: The read gets to within 3 residues of the CDR3 end, and the germline J gene fills in the rest. The genes are TRBV29-1 and TRBJ2-1; 7 bases match TRBD1. The CDR3 sequence is 17 residues long. V lost 1 base, J lost 9 bases, and 18 bases stayed unmatched. Germline CDR1 and CDR2: SQVTM and ANQGSEA. The CDR3 DNA, read in part, is TGCAGCGTTGAAGTTCAGGAAGGGGACAGAACCCATTCTGAG. Amino acid sequence: CSVEVQEGDRTHSE. The entire CDR3 protein reads CSVEVQEGDRTHSEQFF.

As regards this clone: The CDR3 end falls 3 residues outside the read, so it is completed with the germline J gene. The chain uses TRBV29-1 and TRBJ2-2; possibly TRBD1 for D (6 bases). In germline, CDR1 is SQVTM, CDR2 ANQGSEA. This CDR3 spans 13 amino acids. The CDR3 sequence is CSVDEGWTEGLFF. CDR3 DNA, as far as it was read: TGCAGCGTTGATGAGGGCTGGACAGAGGGG.

As regards this clone: The read terminates 3 residues ahead of where the CDR3 ends, so the germline J gene completes it. This sequence joins TRBV10-3 and TRBJ1-2; TRBD1 is a possible D gene (6 bases). Germline CDR1 is ENHRY and CDR2 is SYGVKD. The CDR3 length is 14 residues. Trimming took off 3 bases at V and 7 bases at J, with 15 bases between the two ends. CDR3 region: CAISELGGALGYTF. The CDR3 DNA, read in part, is TGTGCCATCAGTGAATTAGGGGGGGCGCTTGGC.

Details on this clone: The read falls 3 residues short of the CDR3 end, and the missing part is taken from the germline J gene. The chain links TRBV7-2 to TRBJ2-7; TRBD2 might be the D (5 bases). CDR1 is SGHTA, CDR2 FQGNSA, per germline. There are 13 residues in the CDR3. V shed 6 bases and J shed 1 base, with 10 bases lying between them. The sequenced CDR3 bases are TGTGCCAGCAGGCGGGCCTCATCCTACGAG. As protein: CASRRASSYE. The CDR3 reads in full as CASRRASSYEQYF.

As regards this clone: With the read ending 3 residues before the CDR3 end, the germline J gene is used to fill in that end. The chain employs TRBV7-9 and TRBJ2-3; tentative D call: TRBD1 (6 bases). The CDR3 totals 14 residues. The V end was cut by 0 bases, the J end by 2 bases, with 6 bases between. The germline V gene has CDR1 SEHNR and CDR2 FQNEAQ (reference sequence). The chain's CDR3 is CASSLAGATDTQYF. The CDR3 DNA, read in part, is TGTGCCAGCAGCTTAGCGGGGGCCACAGATACG.

In regard to this clone: The CDR3 end falls 3 residues outside the read, so it is completed with the germline J gene. The rearrangement joins TRBV18 to TRBJ1-3; possibly TRBD1 for D (6 bases). The V end was cut by 2 bases, the J end by 5 bases, with 13 bases between. Per germline, CDR1 KGHSH and CDR2 LQKENI. The CDR3 runs 15 residues. The CDR3 here is CASSPGTNERNTIYF. Partial CDR3 DNA: TGTGCCAGCTCACCAGGGACAAATGAGCGAAACACC.

Concerning this clone itself: Read coverage stops 3 residues before the CDR3 terminus; the germline J gene supplies the remainder. This chain uses TRBV5-4 with TRBJ1-3, with 8 bases lining up with TRBD1. V trimming: 0 bases; J trimming: 3 bases; junction bases outside the gene matches: 2. The CDR3 spans 15 residues. The germline CDR1 and CDR2 sequences are SGHNT and YYREEE (reference sequence). This chain's CDR3 is CASSLGRGLGNTIYF. The covered CDR3 bases are TGTGCCAGCAGCTTGGGCAGGGGGCTTGGAAACACC.

As regards this clone: The read ends 3 residues before the CDR3 terminus; that terminus is restored from the germline J gene. This sequence joins TRBV19 and TRBJ2-2; D remains ambiguous. The CDR3 is made up of 14 amino acids. Germline CDR1 is LNHDA and CDR2 is SQIVND (reference sequence). V gave up 6 bases and J gave up 2 bases, with 10 bases separating them. CDR3 DNA (partial): TGTGCCAGTAGGTGGCAGTACAACACCGGGGAG. Encoded protein: CASRWQYNTGE. The CDR3 reads in full as CASRWQYNTGELFF.

Concerning this clone itself: The missing CDR3 end, 3 residues past where the read stops, is filled in from the germline J gene. This chain links TRBV6-2 or TRBV6-3 with TRBJ2-5, with a possible D match to TRBD2 (5 bases). With 8 bases removed from V and 1 base from J, the gap between germline ends came to 8 bases. This CDR3 comprises 12 residues. CDR1 and CDR2 from the germline V gene are MNHEY and SVGEGT. This CDR3 reads CASGGFQETQYF. The DNA read from the CDR3 is TGTGCCAGCGGCGGGTTCCAAGAGACC.

Points on this clone: The CDR3 extends 3 residues past the end of the read, so its final part is completed from the germline J gene. This rearrangement joins TRBV19 to TRBJ2-5; D is perhaps TRBD1 (7 bases). Germline V CDR1 and CDR2: LNHDA, SQIVND (reference sequence). V shed 6 bases and J shed 7 bases, with 15 bases lying between them. This CDR3 has 13 residues. The CDR3: CASRGGGRVTQYF. The CDR3 bases that were read are TGTGCCAGTAGAGGAGGGGGCCGGGTGACC.

Notes on this clone: The sequence runs out 3 residues before the end of the CDR3; the remainder is reconstructed from the germline J gene. The V and J genes are TRBV11-2 and TRBJ2-5; 8 bases line up with TRBD2. The V segment lost 3 bases and the J segment 5 bases; nucleotides outside the gene matches: 8. This CDR3 has 15 amino acids. CDR1 and CDR2 (germline): SGHAT, FQNNGV. The covered CDR3 bases are TGTGCCAGCAGCTTTGGCGGGGGGAGAGGGGAGACC. Its translation is CASSFGGGRGET. The full CDR3 reads CASSFGGGRGETQYF.

CDR3 DNA, as far as it was read: TGTGCCAGTACAGGGATCTCCACTGGGGCCAACGTC. Residues: CASTGISTGANV. The full CDR3 is CASTGISTGANVLTF. This chain joins TRBV19 and TRBJ2-6; D perhaps matches TRBD1 (5 bases). The sequence runs out 3 residues before the end of the CDR3; the remainder is reconstructed from the germline J gene. With 7 bases removed from V and 2 bases from J, the gap between germline ends came to 12 bases. Germline loops: CDR1 LNHDA, CDR2 SQIVND (reference sequence). The CDR3 spans 15 residues.

Concerning this clone: The read terminates 3 residues before the CDR3 end, so the remaining end is supplied by the germline J gene. The chain joins TRBV20-1 to TRBJ1-4, with TRBD1 matching 8 bases. The CDR3 loop spans 15 amino acids. V was clipped by 1 base and J by 7 bases; unmatched bases: 8. Germline loops: CDR1 DFQATT, CDR2 SNEGSKA (reference sequence). The CDR3 region is CSARGLTGGSEKLFF. CDR3 DNA, as far as it was read: TGCAGTGCTAGAGGACTCACAGGGGGTAGTGAAAAA.

This chain's CDR3 is CASGRESGAYEQYF. The sequenced CDR3 bases are TGTGCTAGTGGCCGGGAATCGGGGGCCTACGAG. The J gene is TRBJ2-7, the V gene TRBV12-5, with D maybe TRBD2 (6 bases). Read data end 3 residues before the CDR3 end; the end is taken from the germline J gene. Looked up from germline, CDR1 is LGHNT and CDR2 is FRNRAP. The CDR3 is 14 residues long. V shed 6 bases and J shed 2 bases, with 14 bases lying between them.

For this clone: The missing CDR3 end, 3 residues past where the read stops, is filled in from the germline J gene. The genes are TRBV10-1 and TRBJ2-1; tentative D call: TRBD1 (6 bases). Deletions cut 7 bases from V and 9 bases from J, with 16 bases between. The CDR3 loop spans 13 amino acids. The germline gives CDR1 WNHNN, CDR2 SYGVQD (reference sequence). The sequenced CDR3 bases are TGCGCCAGCAACGAAGGGACATACGGTGAG. It yields the protein CASNEGTYGE. The CDR3 in full is CASNEGTYGEQFF.

Points on this clone: The CDR3 end is not reached by the read, which stops 3 residues before it; the germline J gene fills it in. The rearrangement links TRBV7-9 to TRBJ1-1; D gene uncertain. The CDR3 covers 13 residues. Per germline, CDR1 SEHNR and CDR2 FQNEAQ (reference sequence). CDR3 region: CASTPLEVTGAFF. CDR3 DNA, as far as it was read: TGTGCCAGCACCCCACTTGAGGTGACGGGA.

For this clone: The CDR3 extends 3 residues past the end of the read, so its final part is completed from the germline J gene. This rearrangement joins TRBV11-2 to TRBJ2-2; D is undetermined. The germline V gene encodes CDR1 SGHAT and CDR2 FQNNGV. The CDR3 is 13 amino acids. Incomplete CDR3 DNA: TGTGCCAGCAGCTTAGAGTCGTCAGGAAAG. Translating gives CASSLESSGK. The entire CDR3 sequence reads CASSLESSGKLFF.

Here the CDR3 reads CSAHTGTSSYEQYF. The DNA read from the CDR3 is TGCAGTGCTCATACCGGGACTAGCTCCTACGAG. The chain joins TRBV20-1 to TRBJ2-7, with 8 bases aligning to TRBD2. The CDR3 end is not reached by the read, which stops 3 residues before it; the germline J gene fills it in. The junction had 6 bases not matched to a gene; V was cut back by 5 bases and J by 0 bases. The V gene's germline CDR1 is DFQATT and CDR2 SNEGSKA (reference sequence). This CDR3 has 14 amino acids.

Concerning this clone: The CDR3 is cut off 3 residues early in the read; its end comes from the germline J gene. The chain has TRBV7-9 and TRBJ1-6; D is ambiguous. The CDR3 totals 12 residues. Deletions cut 1 base from V and 9 bases from J, with 4 bases between. CDR1 and CDR2 (germline): SEHNR, FQNEAQ (reference sequence). The CDR3 region is CASSLEASPLHF. The sequenced CDR3 bases are TGTGCCAGCAGCTTAGAGGCTTCACCC.

As regards this clone: With the read ending 3 residues before the CDR3 end, the germline J gene is used to fill in that end. This chain uses TRBV7-9 with TRBJ1-2; TRBD1 matches 7 bases. This CDR3 spans 14 amino acids. Germline V gene data show CDR1 as SEHNR and CDR2 as FQNEAQ (reference sequence). CDR3 bases read: TGTGCCAGCAGCTTAGGGCAGGGGGAGGGCGAC. Translation gives CASSLGQGEGD. In full, the CDR3 reads CASSLGQGEGDYTF.